What follows describes a single T cell receptor (beta chain). Its antigen specificity is not known. Base qualities are not recorded, but no much larger clone differs from it by a single base. The germline V gene gives CDR1 as MNHEY and CDR2 as SVGAGI. For this chain, trimming is 6 bases at the V end and 5 bases at the J end, and the number of junction bases without a gene match is 5. Reading from cysteine to phenylalanine, the CDR3 counts 14 amino acids. Only the CDR3 DNA stays, 42 bases, in frame from base 1. To estimate absolute template abundance from read counts, synthetic TCR analog templates were spiked into each PCR. The immunoSEQ assay used bias-controlled V and J gene primers to amplify TCRbeta CDR3 regions from genomic DNA. Rearranged TCRbeta segments were sequenced at approximately 20X coverage. In the original analysis: Sequencing errors were corrected by clustering, and CDR3s were annotated against IMGT so that V, D and J genes could be assigned. Only productive TCRbeta rearrangements were used in downstream analyses, excluding out-of-frame or stop-codon sequences. Clonality was computed as one minus Shannon entropy normalized by the log of the number of unique productive sequences. Fisher's exact test with Benjamini-Hochberg correction, using a cutoff of adjusted p below 0.01, was how clones that differed between time points or between blood and tumor were identified. TCRdb retrieved this table from immuneACCESS and kept in-frame rearrangements only. Not all clones are present; in checked studies, unresolved V genes account for under half, and no reason is known for the remainder. For V, J and clone size, that table is used; D and trimming come from the DNA. This sample comprises around 86,000 clones, 85% of them detected only once. Approximately 7.1% of the sample is in the top ten clones.

The time point tag for this specimen amounts to: pretreatment peripheral blood. A cohort of 25 to 30 patients with locally advanced or metastatic urothelial carcinoma, treated at Memorial Sloan Kettering on a trial protocol, was included. Peripheral blood mononuclear cells were collected from each patient pretreatment and during treatment, giving between 1 and 8 total time points per patient. The Qiagen DNeasy Blood extraction kit was used to purify genomic DNA from total PBMCs and from tumor samples. PBMCs were collected pretreatment and during treatment and were isolated and stored as previously described. The data belong to a study of PD-L1 blockade in urothelial cancer (TCRdb year 2017). In terms of the full investigation: All patients started therapy in the mid-2010s and received atezolizumab 1,200 mg intravenously every 3 weeks. About 90% of the roughly 29 patients were males with bladder-origin urothelial cancer, and 18 of 29 reported a prior smoking history. Patients had an ECOG performance status of 0 or 1 and had received between 0 and 3 prior chemotherapy regimens. Blood samples were analyzed at two time points: 3 weeks after treatment start (second dose) and 6 weeks after treatment start. Blood samples gave median yields of around 140,000 T cells and some 80,000 unique TCRs, along with a median clonality of 0.080. The study was an exploratory multi-omic analysis of somatic, immune and clinical correlates of response to PD-L1 blockade with atezolizumab in urothelial cancer. Pretreatment tumor samples and matched peripheral blood, collected serially before and after atezolizumab treatment, underwent TCR sequencing. Progression-free survival longer than 6 months counted as durable clinical benefit, and TCR features were additionally tested against both progression-free and overall survival. In the same patients, whole exome sequencing and RNA sequencing of pretreatment tumors were performed in addition to TCR sequencing. Several patients reached durable clinical benefit, while some 20 patients did not. Twenty-nine patients had pretreatment blood TCR-seq, about 25 had at least one posttreatment blood collection, and about 25 had tumor TCR-seq. General findings and caveats noted by the study authors: Because the sample size was small (n ≈ 29) and many of the analyses were exploratory, the results are meant to be hypothesis-generating. A pretreatment peripheral blood TCR clonality below the median was linked to improved progression-free and overall survival. At 3 weeks after the start of treatment, tumor-associated TCR clones in peripheral blood had expanded more in patients with durable benefit (n ≈ 24, p = 0.022).

Material: PBMCs, obtained around atezolizumab (anti-PD-L1) treatment. This TCR came from a man aged 35 to 55 with urothelial cancer. Here the chain combines TRBV6-5 and TRBJ2-5, with TRBD1 matching 11 junction bases. The CDR3 is CASSRDRGLETQYF. In nucleotide form, the sequence is TGTGCCAGCAGCCGGGACAGGGGGTTGGAGACCCAGTACTTC.